This T cell receptor beta chain was documented in a study of T cell repertoires in cytomegalovirus infection. Germline assignment: CDR1 SNHLY and CDR2 FYNNEI. This CDR3 contains 14 residues. Trimming cost V 4 bases and J 5 bases; bases outside gene matches: 7. This clonotype was seen more than once but under ten times. MiXCR, run by TCRdb on the reads, gives a single entry per CDR3 protein. This sample has around 300,000 distinct CDR3 sequences, with more than 8% found just once. The receptor was isolated from a human donor in good health (CMV status not recorded). Some clones in this sample may be carry-over from other donors' samples. The specimen sequenced was PBMCs. This chain links TRBV2 with TRBJ2-7; TRBD1 agrees at 8 bases. CDR3 in DNA: TGTGCCAGCAGTGTTGACAGGGGTACCGACGAGCAGTACTTC. It is translated as CASSVDRGTDEQYF.